This TCR beta chain is drawn from a study of T cell responses to AZD1222 COVID-19 vaccine listed by TCRdb under 2021. Regarding the study in general: A total of just over 230 trial participants underwent TCR sequencing, of whom some 200 had received two doses of AZD1222 and 26 had received two doses of the MenACWY control vaccine. Enrollment into the trials was organized by age into subgroups of 18-55, 56-69 and 70-plus years, and those subgroups contained roughly 150, 30 and 60 TCR-sequenced participants, respectively. The full study reports these points: The vaccine-associated CD4 TCRs covered the entire spike protein, and the dominant responses fell in regions 160-218 and 743-854. The 56-69-year group was small, and its depth increase did not reach significance, likely because of low power. Participants were mostly white British and included more females than males, and it was suggested by the authors that clonal diversity may have been underestimated. Because no day 14 peak-response samples were available, repertoires were characterized only after the peak T cell response. Conclusions about previously exposed vaccinees are limited because only six or seven AZD1222 recipients were SARS-CoV-2 seropositive at baseline. Reportedly, almost half of the unique spike-specific TCRs recognized epitopes lying outside the regions that are mutated in the B.1.351 and B.1.1.7 variants. Spike-specific TCR breadth and depth rose significantly after two AZD1222 doses compared with day 0 and with MenACWY recipients.

The time point label for this specimen denotes: about 28 days (+/-7) after the second vaccine dose. AZD1222 recipients with second doses at about 4 weeks or about 12 weeks were pooled, because spike-specific TCR depth and breadth did not differ between schedules. The vaccinee samples were drawn from two UK trials, COV001 and COV002, one of which was a single-blind randomized controlled phase 2/3 trial testing AZD1222 (ChAdOx1 nCoV-19) in healthy adults. For TCRbeta chain sequencing, PBMC samples from trial participants were taken at day 0 and at day 28 after the second dose. To note about this clone: Which antigen it targets is not known. No qualities accompany the bases; no much larger clone lies one base away.

The CDR3 regions of human TCRbeta chains were analyzed by immunosequencing. The study's own analysis went as follows. Repertoire TCRs were matched against a reference library of SARS-CoV-2-specific TCRs generated with the MIRA antigen-specificity platform. Breadth was defined as the fraction of unique TCRs that were SARS-CoV-2-associated, and depth was defined as the fraction of total T cells that were SARS-CoV-2-associated. Using the MIRA data, every spike-specific TCR was mapped to the spike region that the TCR reacted to and assigned to either a CD4 or a CD8 class. Log10-transformed breadth and depth values were compared by one-way ANOVA with Sidak's multiple comparisons tests. TCRdb re-hosts the immuneACCESS table, in-frame sequences only. Its copies lack some clones; in the studies checked, an unresolved V gene accounts for under half of them, and the cause for the rest is not known. That table supplies the V and J calls and clone size; D and trimming were determined from the DNA. The sample contains approximately 170,000 clones, around 90% of them found a single time. Jointly, the top ten make up approximately 1.1% of the sample.

CDR1 and CDR2 (SGHNT, YENEEA) derive from the germline V gene. From cysteine to phenylalanine, the CDR3 is 10 amino acids long. CDR3 DNA only is kept here, 30 bases in frame from base 1. Deletion took 7 bases off V and 5 bases off J, with a span of 3 bases between the germline ends. The source material was peripheral blood, sampled 28 days after the second AZD1222 dose. The chain uses TRBV11-3 and TRBJ2-1; no D gene can be assigned with confidence. This clonotype was obtained from an adult who received the AZD1222 COVID-19 vaccine. The CDR3 protein: CASIHNEQFF. In nucleotides, the sequence is TGTGCCAGCATCCACAATGAGCAGTTCTTC.